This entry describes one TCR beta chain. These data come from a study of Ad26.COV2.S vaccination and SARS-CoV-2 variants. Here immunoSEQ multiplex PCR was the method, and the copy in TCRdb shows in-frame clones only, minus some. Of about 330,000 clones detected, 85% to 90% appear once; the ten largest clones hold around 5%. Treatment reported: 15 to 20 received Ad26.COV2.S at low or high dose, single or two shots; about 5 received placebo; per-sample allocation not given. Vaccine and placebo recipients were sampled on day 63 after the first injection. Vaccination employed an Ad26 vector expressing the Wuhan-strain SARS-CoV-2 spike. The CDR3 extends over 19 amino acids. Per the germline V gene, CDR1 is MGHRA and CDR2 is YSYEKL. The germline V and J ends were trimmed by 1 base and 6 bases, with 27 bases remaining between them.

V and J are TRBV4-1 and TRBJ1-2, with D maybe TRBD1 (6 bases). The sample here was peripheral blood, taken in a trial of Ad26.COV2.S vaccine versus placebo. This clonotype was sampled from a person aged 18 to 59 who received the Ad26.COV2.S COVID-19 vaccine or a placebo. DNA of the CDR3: TGCGCCAGCAGCCAAGTATTCCCGCTTTGGGACAAGATAATTGATGGCTACACCTTC. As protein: CASSQVFPLWDKIIDGYTF.